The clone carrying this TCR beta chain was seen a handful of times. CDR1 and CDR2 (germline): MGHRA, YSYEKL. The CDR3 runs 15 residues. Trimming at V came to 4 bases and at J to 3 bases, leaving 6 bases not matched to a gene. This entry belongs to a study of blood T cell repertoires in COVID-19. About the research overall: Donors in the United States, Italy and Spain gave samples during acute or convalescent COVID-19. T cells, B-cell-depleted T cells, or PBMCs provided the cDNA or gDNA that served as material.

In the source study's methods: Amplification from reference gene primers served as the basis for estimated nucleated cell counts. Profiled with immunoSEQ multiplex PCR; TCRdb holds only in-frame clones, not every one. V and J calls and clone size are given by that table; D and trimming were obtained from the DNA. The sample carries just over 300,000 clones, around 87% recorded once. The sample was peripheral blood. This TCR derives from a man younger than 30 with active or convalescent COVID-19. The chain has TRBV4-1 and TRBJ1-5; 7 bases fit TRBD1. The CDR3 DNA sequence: TGCGCCAGCAGCCGACTAGGGACAGACAATCAGCCCCAGCATTTT. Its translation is CASSRLGTDNQPQHF.